This TCR beta chain was recovered during a study of shared clonotypes between healthy human individuals. Positively selected for CCR7, the CD45RO-negative cells used as naive CD8 cells excluded terminally differentiated effector memory CD45RA+ cells. Remarks on this clone: Its antigen is not known.

Regarding the study as a whole: Generally, estimated richness proved larger in naive subsets than it did in memory subsets. For naive CD4 cells, roughly 5% of clonotypes were shared across a few donors. When compared with the clonotypes that were shared by all four sorted-subset donors, the non-shared clonotypes turned out to have lower generation probabilities.

Every subset's genomic DNA went evenly onto several immunoSEQ plates. Some clones are missing from TCRdb's copy, which holds only in-frame ones; the method was immunoSEQ multiplex PCR. The sample records roughly 850,000 clones, about 97% being singletons. This TCR was sampled from a man aged 25 to 45 in good health. The specimen was naive CD8+ T cells sorted from blood.

The CDR3 bases are TGTGCCAGCAGCGCCGTAGCGGGAACCCTAGATATCAAGTATTTT. It specifies CASSAVAGTLDIKYF. The rearrangement joins TRBV9 to TRBJ2-3, with TRBD2 matching over 8 bases. Germline lookup yields CDR1 SGDLS and CDR2 YYNGEE. This CDR3 spans 15 amino acids. With 3 bases clipped from V and 13 bases from J, the junction kept 16 bases outside the gene matches.